These 9 T cell receptor beta chains were all obtained from the same sample, sequenced in a study of blood T cell repertoires in COVID-19. Assay used: immunoSEQ multiplex PCR; TCRdb lists only in-frame clones, some missing. The sample has tens of thousands of clones, about three quarters seen once; the top ten hold approximately 15%. Input material: peripheral blood. These receptors originate from a man older than 75 with acute or convalescent COVID-19.

The chain is built from TRBV7-2 and TRBJ1-5; D unclear. The CDR3 contains 13 residues. In germline, CDR1 is SGHTA, CDR2 FQGNSA. Trimming shortened V by 5 bases and J by 2 bases, and 7 bases separated the two germline ends. For the CDR3, the DNA is TGTGCCAGCAGCCCCCTCGGCAATCAGCCCCAGCATTTT. This translates into CASSPLGNQPQHF.

The chain links TRBV6-1 to TRBJ1-1, with D possibly TRBD1 on 6 matching bases. The CDR3 consists of 14 residues. The germline V and J ends were trimmed by 3 bases and 4 bases, with 12 bases remaining between them. In germline, CDR1 is MNHNS, CDR2 SASEGT. CDR3 bases: TGTGCCAGCAGTGAGAACAGGGATACCACTGAAGCTTTCTTT. Translating it yields CASSENRDTTEAFF.

This chain joins TRBV5-6 and TRBJ2-7; weak D call: TRBD2 (6 bases). V lost 1 base, J lost 1 base, and 15 bases lay in between. Germline CDR1 reads SGHDT; CDR2 reads YYEEEE. The CDR3 loop spans 16 amino acids. CDR3 sequence (DNA): TGTGCCAGCAGCTTGAATGGTGAGGGACTGTCCTACGAGCAGTACTTC. This gives the protein CASSLNGEGLSYEQYF.

This clone was seen more than once but under ten times. The genes are TRBV19 and TRBJ2-7; 7 positions agree with TRBD1. The CDR3 is 15 residues long. Germline-derived CDR1 and CDR2 are LNHDA and SQIVND (reference sequence). V trimming: 5 bases; J trimming: 1 base; junction bases outside the gene matches: 8. The DNA for the CDR3 is TGTGCCAGTAGTCCCCGGACAGGTATATCCTACGAGCAGTACTTC. Translation gives CASSPRTGISYEQYF. The whole variable domain, remainder taken from reference TRBV19 and TRBJ2-7, is DGGITQSPKYLFRKEGQNVTLSCEQNLNHDAMYWYRQDPGQGLRLIYYSQIVNDFQKGDIAEGYSVSREKKESFPLTVTSAQKNPTAFYLCASSPRTGISYEQYFGPGTRLTVT.

The chain carries TRBV7-2 and TRBJ2-3; D is possibly TRBD1 (5 bases). Germline V gives CDR1 SGHTA, CDR2 FQGNSA. The CDR3 extends over 15 amino acids. V lost 4 bases and J 0 bases, leaving 11 bases between the germline ends. The CDR3 sequence is CASSWGRSSTDTQYF. In nucleotides, the CDR3 is TGTGCCAGCAGCTGGGGCAGGTCTAGCACAGATACGCAGTATTTT.

The rearrangement links TRBV9 to TRBJ1-1, with D tentatively TRBD1 (5 bases). V dropped 4 bases and J dropped 0 bases, with 13 bases sitting between them. This CDR3 is built from 15 residues. CDR1 is SGDLS and CDR2 is YYNGEE in the germline V gene. The CDR3 DNA is TGTGCCAGCAGCCCTATCGCGGGGCTGAACACTGAAGCTTTCTTT. As protein: CASSPIAGLNTEAFF. The full variable domain, its missing parts supplied by reference TRBV9 and TRBJ1-1, is DSGVTQTPKHLITATGQRVTLRCSPRSGDLSVYWYQQSLDQGLQFLIQYYNGEERAKGNILERFSAQQFPDLHSELNLSSLELGDSALYFCASSPIAGLNTEAFFGQGTRLTVV.

This clone has just one count. J is TRBJ2-7 and V is TRBV7-2, with D possibly matching TRBD2 (6 bases). The CDR3 extends over 15 amino acids. Trimming removed 1 base at V and 0 bases at J, with 10 bases between. Germline V CDR1 and CDR2: SGHTA, FQGNSA. CDR3 sequence reads: CASSLGSGLSYEQYF. As DNA, the CDR3 is TGTGCCAGCAGCTTAGGCAGCGGGCTCTCCTACGAGCAGTACTTC. The entire variable domain, with the rest obtained from reference TRBV7-2 and TRBJ2-7, is as follows: GAGVSQSPSNKVTEKGKDVELRCDPISGHTALYWYRQSLGQGLEFLIYFQGNSAPDKSGLPSDRFSAERTGGSVSTLTIQRTQQEDSAVYLCASSLGSGLSYEQYFGPGTRLTVT.

This clone was recorded at least ten times. This chain joins TRBV12-3 or TRBV12-4 and TRBJ2-2, with D maybe TRBD2 (6 bases). Trimming removed 7 bases from V and 7 bases from J, with 13 bases in between. This CDR3 comprises 13 residues. Written as DNA, the CDR3 is TGTGCCAGCACCTTTCCGGGGGTCGGGGAGCTGTTTTTT. Translating gives CASTFPGVGELFF.

This clone has only one observation. The chain couples TRBV6-6 to TRBJ2-1; 9 nucleotides line up with TRBD1. This CDR3 comprises 12 residues. The germline CDR1 and CDR2 sequences are MNHNY and SVGAGI (reference sequence). Trimming took 6 bases from V and 12 from J; bases not matched to a gene: 6. The CDR3 protein is CASSNRGPTQFF. CDR3 nucleotides: TGTGCCAGCAGCAACAGGGGGCCTACGCAGTTCTTC.